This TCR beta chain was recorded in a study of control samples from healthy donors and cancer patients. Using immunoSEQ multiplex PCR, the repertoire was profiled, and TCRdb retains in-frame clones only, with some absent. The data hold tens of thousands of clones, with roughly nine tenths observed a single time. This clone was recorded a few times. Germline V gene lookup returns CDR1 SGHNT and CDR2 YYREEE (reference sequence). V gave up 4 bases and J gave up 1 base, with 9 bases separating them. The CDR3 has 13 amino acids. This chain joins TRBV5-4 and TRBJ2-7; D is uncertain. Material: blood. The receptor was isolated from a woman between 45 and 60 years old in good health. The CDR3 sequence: CASSPGPSYEQYF. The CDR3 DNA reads TGTGCCAGCAGCCCCGGGCCATCCTACGAGCAGTACTTC.